The next 21 T cell receptor beta chains were all read from a single sample in a study of shared clonotypes between healthy human individuals. Clones were read by immunoSEQ multiplex PCR, and TCRdb kept only the in-frame ones, dropping some. Seen here are 1,500,000 or so clones, 98% observed once, and the top ten hold under 0.45%. The source material was naive CD4+ T cells sorted from blood. Documented subset: CD45RA+ positively selected. The receptors shown here come from a young man in good health.

This sequence joins TRBV10-3 and TRBJ2-7, with TRBD2 matching 10 bases. V lost 5 bases and J lost 3; bases outside the gene matches: 13. Germline CDR1 and CDR2: ENHRY and SYGVKD. The CDR3 totals 17 residues. This CDR3 is CAISKFLAGETLYEQYF. CDR3 sequence (DNA): TGTGCCATCAGTAAATTTCTAGCGGGAGAGACTCTCTACGAGCAGTACTTC.

As to this clone: At the DNA level, this CDR3 is encoded by other sequences in the same sample as well. CDR3 nucleotide sequence: TGCGCCAGCAGCTTTTCGAACTCTGGGGCCAACGTCCTGACTTTC. Translated, it gives CASSFSNSGANVLTF. The V gene is TRBV5-1, the J gene TRBJ2-6; no clear D gene. Trimming pared 2 bases from V and 0 bases from J, leaving 6 bases between. The germline V gene has CDR1 SGHRS and CDR2 YFSETQ. The CDR3 runs 15 residues.

The rearrangement links TRBV5-6 to TRBJ2-1; 7 nucleotides match TRBD1. CDR1 is SGHDT and CDR2 is YYEEEE in the germline V gene. Trimming removed 1 base from V and 6 bases from J; junction bases left unmatched: 7. CDR3 length: 15 residues. CDR3 protein: CASSLRDRLINEQFF. The DNA of the CDR3 is TGTGCCAGCAGCTTGAGGGACAGACTAATCAATGAGCAGTTCTTC.

The rearrangement uses TRBV6-6 and TRBJ1-1; D not resolved. Germline assignment: CDR1 MNHNY and CDR2 SVGAGI (reference sequence). V lost 5 bases and J 5 bases, leaving 12 bases between the germline ends. The CDR3 has 13 amino acids. CDR3 loop: CASSPRGETEAFF. CDR3 DNA sequence: TGTGCCAGCAGTCCCCGAGGCGAGACTGAAGCTTTCTTT.

This clone was observed a single time. This chain uses TRBV7-2 with TRBJ2-7, with TRBD1 matching over 7 bases. Germline CDR1 is SGHTA and CDR2 is FQGNSA. V shed 1 base, J shed 1 base, and the junction held 1 base outside the gene matches. This CDR3 is built from 14 residues. The CDR3 DNA reads as TGTGCCAGCAGCTTAGGGGGACAGTCCTACGAGCAGTACTTC. Translation gives CASSLGGQSYEQYF.

This chain joins TRBV5-1 and TRBJ2-7, with 9 nucleotides matching TRBD2. After removal of 1 base from V and 2 bases from J, the junction contained 4 bases not matched to a gene. This CDR3 is built from 15 residues. The germline CDR1 and CDR2 sequences are SGHRS and YFSETQ. DNA for the CDR3: TGCGCCAGCAGCTTGTCTAGCGGGGCGACCTACGAGCAGTACTTC. It specifies CASSLSSGATYEQYF. The whole variable domain, filled in from reference TRBV5-1 and TRBJ2-7, reads KAGVTQTPRYLIKTRGQQVTLSCSPISGHRSVSWYQQTPGQGLQFLFEYFSETQRNKGNFPGRFSGRQFSNSRSEMNVSTLELGDSALYLCASSLSSGATYEQYFGPGTRLTVT.

The V gene is TRBV5-4, the J gene TRBJ1-2; 9 bases line up with TRBD1. This CDR3 is 16 amino acids long. After removal of 1 base from V and 6 bases from J, the junction contained 10 bases not matched to a gene. Looked up from germline, CDR1 is SGHNT and CDR2 is YYREEE (reference sequence). The DNA for the CDR3 is TGTGCCAGCAGCTTGAAAATTCGGGGACAGGGTGATGGCTACACCTTC. Its translation is CASSLKIRGQGDGYTF.

The chain uses TRBV5-1 and TRBJ2-2; 9 nucleotides match TRBD1. This CDR3 has 15 residues. Losses at the gene ends were 4 bases for V and 4 bases for J; bases not matched to a gene: 5. CDR1 is SGHRS, CDR2 YFSETQ, per germline. CDR3 residues: CASSNRGRVTGELFF. DNA for the CDR3: TGCGCCAGCAGCAACAGGGGGCGAGTCACCGGGGAGCTGTTTTTT.

This clone was seen once. The rearrangement uses TRBV14 and TRBJ2-7, with TRBD2 matching over 7 bases. The ends lost 4 bases at V and 3 bases at J; junction bases unmatched: 9. Germline CDR1 is SGHDN and CDR2 is FVKESK. CDR3 length equals 15 residues. The CDR3 is CASSPTGGNDYEQYF. Here the CDR3 DNA reads TGTGCCAGCAGCCCAACCGGGGGGAATGACTACGAGCAGTACTTC.

The J gene is TRBJ2-7, the V gene TRBV7-2; 9 nucleotides line up with TRBD2. V was clipped by 5 bases and J by 3 bases; unmatched bases: 8. The CDR3 loop spans 15 amino acids. CDR1 and CDR2 from the germline V gene are SGHTA and FQGNSA. CDR3: CASSQRVSGSYEQYF. Written as DNA, the CDR3 is TGTGCCAGCAGCCAAAGGGTTAGCGGGAGCTACGAGCAGTACTTC.

This chain links TRBV7-9 with TRBJ2-1; D may be TRBD2 (6 bases). CDR3 size: 14 residues. V gave up 6 bases and J gave up 8 bases, with 17 bases separating them. The germline V gene has CDR1 SEHNR and CDR2 FQNEAQ (reference sequence). CDR3 protein: CASSRGGTIDEQFF. In DNA form, the CDR3 reads TGTGCCAGCAGTCGAGGCGGGACGATCGATGAGCAGTTCTTC.

J is TRBJ1-5 and V is TRBV11-3; D perhaps matches TRBD1 (5 bases). Germline CDR1 reads SGHNT; CDR2 reads YENEEA. V lost 0 bases and J lost 6, with 12 bases in between. The CDR3 is 15 amino acids. CDR3 region: CASSLEDRLSQPQHF. CDR3 nucleotides: TGTGCCAGCAGCTTAGAAGACAGATTAAGTCAGCCCCAGCATTTT.

The genes are TRBV13 and TRBJ1-3; D gene ambiguous. This CDR3 region has 15 residues. The ends were cut back, 5 bases at V and 0 bases at J, with 11 bases in the middle. From germline, CDR1 is PRHDT and CDR2 FYEKMQ (reference sequence). This chain's CDR3 is CASSVLASSGNTIYF. CDR3 nucleotides: TGTGCCAGCAGCGTACTTGCCAGCTCTGGAAACACCATATATTTT.

The V call is TRBV6-5, the J call TRBJ2-7; the D is unclear. The V and J ends lost 6 bases and 4 bases respectively, with 13 bases between them. Germline-derived CDR1 and CDR2 are MNHEY and SVGAGI. The CDR3 length is 13 residues. CDR3 bases: TGTGCCAGCAGCGACAACGGTGGGTACGAGCAGTACTTC. This translates into CASSDNGGYEQYF.

The V and J genes are TRBV18 and TRBJ2-1, with a possible D match to TRBD1 (6 bases). The V and J ends lost 3 bases and 1 base respectively, with 13 bases between them. Germline V lookup: CDR1 KGHSH, CDR2 LQKENI. CDR3 length equals 16 residues. DNA of the CDR3: TGTGCCAGCTCACCTAAGCAGGGGACGTCCTACAATGAGCAGTTCTTC. This gives the protein CASSPKQGTSYNEQFF.

The rearrangement joins TRBV6-6 to TRBJ2-7; D possibly corresponds to TRBD1 (6 bases). The germline gives CDR1 MNHNY, CDR2 SVGAGI (reference sequence). The CDR3 sequence is 14 residues long. V lost 6 bases and J lost 0, with 12 bases in between. CDR3 in amino acids: CASRPRDISYEQYF. CDR3 sequence (DNA): TGTGCCAGCAGACCTCGGGACATCTCCTACGAGCAGTACTTC.

The rearrangement uses TRBV4-1 and TRBJ1-5; tentatively, D is TRBD1 (5 bases). Germline-derived CDR1 and CDR2 are MGHRA and YSYEKL. The CDR3 length is 15 residues. V lost 3 bases and J 5 bases, leaving 14 bases between the germline ends. DNA of the CDR3: TGCGCCAGCAGCCATAGAGGGGCAATAGATCAGCCCCAGCATTTT. Amino acids: CASSHRGAIDQPQHF.

This clone occurred once. The V call is TRBV5-1, the J call TRBJ2-1; D possibly corresponds to TRBD2 (7 bases). The length of the CDR3 is 17 residues. V was pared by 2 bases and J by 3 bases, with 18 bases between. Germline-derived CDR1 and CDR2 are SGHRS and YFSETQ. The CDR3 DNA sequence: TGCGCCAGCAGCTTTGGGGGGCTAGCGGCAATCTACAATGAGCAGTTCTTC. This translates into CASSFGGLAAIYNEQFF.

This chain connects TRBV7-9 to TRBJ2-7; 9 positions agree with TRBD1. Germline V gene sequence: CDR1 SEHNR, CDR2 FQNEAQ (reference sequence). This CDR3 comprises 14 residues. The J segment lost 3 bases and the V segment lost 4 bases, leaving 4 bases of the junction unmatched. CDR3 coding DNA: TGTGCCAGCAGCTGGGGACAGGGAAACTACGAGCAGTACTTC. Protein: CASSWGQGNYEQYF.

Comments on this clone: A junction end diverges from the germline sequence, so it may reflect a read error. The chain is built from TRBV2 and TRBJ2-1, with D unresolved. Germline V CDR1 and CDR2: SNHLY, FYNNEI. There are 12 residues in the CDR3. CDR3 residues: CASSEMGSPGVF. CDR3 in DNA: TGTGCCAGCAGTGAAATGGGATCCCCTGGGGTCTTC.

The rearrangement uses TRBV10-1 and TRBJ2-7, with D tentatively TRBD2 (5 bases). CDR3 length: 12 amino acids. Between the trimmed V and J ends, which lost 5 bases and 3 bases, there was a span of 8 bases. The germline CDR1 and CDR2 sequences are WNHNN and SYGVQD (reference sequence). CDR3 sequence (DNA): TGCGCCAGCAGTACCGGGGTCTACGAGCAGTACTTC. Residues: CASSTGVYEQYF.